This TCR beta chain is from a study of blood T cell repertoires in COVID-19 (dated by TCRdb to about 2020). Looking at the study overall: Samples from collaborators originated in the United States, Italy and Spain and spanned both the acute and convalescent phases of COVID-19. The prospective study material was composed of cDNA or gDNA derived from T cells, B-cell-depleted T cells, or PBMCs. Subjects who had been exposed to COVID-19, were actively infected with it, or had recovered from it provided the deeply sampled blood TCRbeta repertoires that made up the dataset. The repertoires were released in a freely available public database meant as a resource for research on the immune response to SARS-CoV-2. The samples were drawn from the first 160 participants of the ongoing ImmuneRACE study and from some 1,300 subjects provided by 6 global collaborators. A de-identified subject ID, COVID-19 status, age in years and sex were almost always included in the sample metadata. Where HLA class I and class II types were available, the types were taken from metadata supplied by the sample provider, not from assay-based typing. What the authors observed across the whole study: The amount of clinical and demographic metadata varied by source and participant and was provided uncurated.

Enrolling through a virtual design, the prospective study's participants ranged in age from roughly 18 to 100 years and lived across some 23 United States geographic areas. In the prospective study, cohorts were assigned on the basis of participant-reported clinical history obtained from a screening survey and a study questionnaire. Recovered participants in ImmuneRACE Cohort 3 were defined as having two consecutive negative NP/OP PCR tests, clearance from a healthcare professional, or resolution of symptoms. Mobile phlebotomists in the prospective study collected whole blood, serum and a nasopharyngeal or oropharyngeal swab from every participant. Prospective study participants could optionally give additional blood draws and questionnaires over an approximately two-month period. Before DNA extraction, blood samples from the prospective study were shipped at room temperature or frozen. TCRbeta CDR3 regions were amplified from genomic DNA using the immunoSEQ Assay, a bias-controlled multiplex PCR. Per the source publication's procedure: The number of nucleated cells in each sample was estimated by amplification of reference gene primers within the assay. Sequence reads were collapsed and filtered to measure the absolute abundance of every unique TCRbeta CDR3 rearrangement. For each sample, productive Simpson clonality was calculated as the square root of Simpson's diversity index over productive rearrangements. TCRdb took this table from immuneACCESS and kept in-frame rearrangements with V and J called. Such tables lack part of the clones; where checked against another copy, unresolved V genes explain under half of the gap, and the rest is unexplained. The V and J calls and the clone size are those of that table, but D and trimming were determined from the DNA. The sample yields about 270,000 clones; 88% were counted once. Of the sample, less than 3% is held by the ten largest clones.

CDR1 and CDR2 (LGHNA, YNFKEQ) derive from the germline V gene. Compared with germline, V lacks 6 bases and J lacks 3 bases; bases without a gene match: 6. Counted from cysteine to phenylalanine, this CDR3 has 16 amino acids. Here the CDR3 DNA is all that survives: 48 bases in frame from base 1. A note on this clone: It has no known antigen specificity. No base quality values were provided; no much bigger clone lies one nucleotide off.

This clonotype originated in a woman aged 45 to 65 who had recovered from COVID-19. Sequencing used PBMCs or T cells enriched from blood (not recorded which). The chain is assembled from TRBV4-2 and TRBJ2-3; TRBD2 matches 13 bases in the middle. The CDR3: CASSLTSGRATDTQYF. The sequenced DNA: TGTGCCAGCAGTCTTACTAGCGGGAGGGCTACAGATACGCAGTATTTT.